The rows below give T cell receptor beta chains drawn from one sample of a study of shared clonotypes between healthy human individuals. The table came from immunoSEQ multiplex PCR; TCRdb's copy has only in-frame clones and leaves some out. Among fewer than 650,000 clones, around three quarters were seen once, and the ten largest hold about 12%. The sample comprised PBMCs. All receptors come from a woman in her 40s in good health. Some clones in this sample may be carry-over from other donors' samples. Each CDR3 is given with its conserved first and last residue. A D gene is named only where the DNA matches it firmly. Size is stated for part of the rows, as once, few or many counts, or as a class when the clone is expanded.

CDR3 protein: CASSLRSNYNSPLHF
CDR3 DNA: TGTGCCAGCAGTTTAAGGTCGAACTATAATTCACCCCTCCACTTT
J gene: TRBJ1-6
clone size: once
D gene: -
V gene: TRBV27

CDR3 protein: CASSSGTDTQYF
CDR3 DNA: TGTGCCAGCAGTAGCGGCACAGATACGCAGTATTTT
J gene: TRBJ2-3
clone size: -
D gene: -
V gene: TRBV7-3

CDR3 protein: CACSGANVLTF
CDR3 DNA: TGTGCCTGTTCTGGGGCCAACGTCCTGACTTTC
J gene: TRBJ2-6
clone size: -
D gene: -
V gene: TRBV30

CDR3 protein: CASSTGLRIETQYF
CDR3 DNA: TGTGCCAGTAGTACGGGACTTAGGATCGAGACCCAGTACTTC
J gene: TRBJ2-5
clone size: -
D gene: -
V gene: TRBV19

CDR3 protein: CASSRFEGEQYF
CDR3 DNA: TGTGCCAGCAGCCGTTTCGAGGGCGAGCAGTACTTC
J gene: TRBJ2-7
clone size: -
D gene: -
V gene: TRBV9

CDR3 protein: CASSELAGGEQYF
CDR3 DNA: TGTGCCAGCAGCGAACTAGCGGGAGGCGAGCAGTACTTC
J gene: TRBJ2-7
clone size: few
D gene: TRBD2
V gene: TRBV7-9

CDR3 protein: CASSLSRLAGGYEQYF
CDR3 DNA: TGTGCCAGCAGTTTATCTAGACTAGCGGGGGGATACGAGCAGTACTTC
J gene: TRBJ2-7
clone size: -
D gene: TRBD2
V gene: TRBV27

CDR3 protein: CASSQVQGLNGYTF
CDR3 DNA: TGTGCCAGCAGCCAAGTACAGGGACTGAACGGCTACACCTTC
J gene: TRBJ1-2
clone size: -
D gene: -
V gene: TRBV4-2

CDR3 protein: CASSPYEVRGIQYF
CDR3 DNA: TGCGCCAGCAGCCCATATGAGGTGCGAGGCATTCAGTACTTC
J gene: TRBJ2-4
clone size: -
D gene: -
V gene: TRBV5-1

CDR3 protein: CASSFLRDLGREGDTQYF
CDR3 DNA: TGTGCCAGCAGCTTCCTCCGGGACCTAGGGCGGGAGGGAGATACGCAGTATTTT
J gene: TRBJ2-3
clone size: -
D gene: TRBD2
V gene: TRBV11-2

CDR3 protein: CASSDDRRKNTEAFF
CDR3 DNA: TGTGCCAGCAGTGATGATCGGCGGAAAAACACTGAAGCTTTCTTT
J gene: TRBJ1-1
clone size: few
D gene: -
V gene: TRBV2

CDR3 protein: CASSPRGLSTDTQYF
CDR3 DNA: TGTGCCAGCAGCCCGAGAGGTCTTAGCACAGATACGCAGTATTTT
J gene: TRBJ2-3
clone size: -
D gene: -
V gene: TRBV5-6

CDR3 protein: CASSPGLEDTQYF
CDR3 DNA: TGTGCCAGCTCACCGGGTTTAGAAGATACGCAGTATTTT
J gene: TRBJ2-3
clone size: -
D gene: -
V gene: TRBV18

CDR3 protein: CASSLEVGGVNEQFF
CDR3 DNA: TGTGCCAGCAGCTTGGAGGTGGGTGGAGTCAATGAGCAGTTCTTC
J gene: TRBJ2-1
clone size: -
D gene: -
V gene: TRBV11-2

CDR3 protein: CASSPVDSRSYEQYF
CDR3 DNA: TGTGCCAGCAGCCCTGTTGACTCCCGCTCCTACGAGCAGTACTTC
J gene: TRBJ2-7
clone size: -
D gene: -
V gene: TRBV5-6

CDR3 protein: CASSYGLAVNTGELFF
CDR3 DNA: TGTGCCAGCAGCTACGGACTAGCGGTGAACACCGGGGAGCTGTTTTTT
J gene: TRBJ2-2
clone size: -
D gene: TRBD2
V gene: TRBV5-4

CDR3 protein: CASSLVGEQYF
CDR3 DNA: TGTGCCAGCAGCTTAGTCGGCGAGCAGTACTTC
J gene: TRBJ2-7
clone size: -
D gene: -
V gene: TRBV11-1

CDR3 protein: CSVDSAGAGEQYF
CDR3 DNA: TGCAGCGTTGATAGTGCGGGGGCCGGCGAGCAGTACTTC
J gene: TRBJ2-7
clone size: -
D gene: -
V gene: TRBV29-1

CDR3 protein: CASSKNRTVFYSGELFF
CDR3 DNA: TGTGCCAGCAGCAAGAACCGGACAGTGTTTTATTCCGGGGAGCTGTTTTTT
J gene: TRBJ2-2
clone size: -
D gene: -
V gene: TRBV21-1

CDR3 protein: CAWTSLDWNTEAFF
CDR3 DNA: TGTGCCTGGACCTCACTCGACTGGAACACTGAAGCTTTCTTT
J gene: TRBJ1-1
clone size: -
D gene: -
V gene: TRBV30

CDR3 protein: CASSLAGTGAGNTIYF
CDR3 DNA: TGTGCCAGCAGCTTAGCGGGGACAGGGGCTGGAAACACCATATATTTT
J gene: TRBJ1-3
clone size: -
D gene: TRBD1
V gene: TRBV7-6

CDR3 protein: CASSVPPNTGELFF
CDR3 DNA: TGCGCCAGCAGCGTACCACCGAACACCGGGGAGCTGTTTTTT
J gene: TRBJ2-2
clone size: -
D gene: -
V gene: TRBV5-1

CDR3 protein: CASSTYSSNSGNTIYF
CDR3 DNA: TGCGCCAGCAGCACGTACAGCTCCAACTCTGGAAACACCATATATTTT
J gene: TRBJ1-3
clone size: many
D gene: -
V gene: TRBV5-1

CDR3 protein: CASKLGPNEKLFF
CDR3 DNA: TGCGCCAGCAAGTTAGGCCCTAATGAAAAACTGTTTTTT
J gene: TRBJ1-4
clone size: -
D gene: -
V gene: TRBV5-1

CDR3 protein: CASSIAGWYQETQYF
CDR3 DNA: TGTGCCAGTAGTATTGCGGGATGGTACCAAGAGACCCAGTACTTC
J gene: TRBJ2-5
clone size: -
D gene: -
V gene: TRBV19

CDR3 protein: CASSLVLGQGSSGYTF
CDR3 DNA: TGTGCCAGCAGCTTAGTTCTTGGACAGGGGAGCAGCGGCTACACCTTC
J gene: TRBJ1-2
clone size: -
D gene: TRBD1
V gene: TRBV7-9

CDR3 protein: CASSLRGASRGEQYF
CDR3 DNA: TGTGCCAGCAGCTTAAGGGGGGCTTCTCGGGGCGAGCAGTACTTC
J gene: TRBJ2-7
clone size: -
D gene: -
V gene: TRBV11-2

CDR3 protein: CASRESAGETQYF
CDR3 DNA: TGCGCCAGCAGAGAGAGCGCTGGGGAGACCCAGTACTTC
J gene: TRBJ2-5
clone size: once
D gene: -
V gene: TRBV5-1

CDR3 protein: CASSRTSVTWGGQYF
CDR3 DNA: TGTGCCAGCAGCCGGACTAGCGTGACCTGGGGAGGGCAGTACTTC
J gene: TRBJ2-7
clone size: -
D gene: TRBD2
V gene: TRBV28

CDR3 protein: CASSSTGTTNTGELFF
CDR3 DNA: TGCGCCAGCAGCTCTACCGGGACAACGAACACCGGGGAGCTGTTTTTT
J gene: TRBJ2-2
clone size: many
D gene: -
V gene: TRBV5-1

CDR3 protein: CASSYAGTSGNTIYF
CDR3 DNA: TGCGCCAGCAGCTACGCAGGGACCTCTGGAAACACCATATATTTT
J gene: TRBJ1-3
clone size: -
D gene: -
V gene: TRBV5-1

CDR3 protein: CASSLVGYEQYF
CDR3 DNA: TGTGCCAGCAGCTTAGTTGGTTACGAGCAGTACTTC
J gene: TRBJ2-7
clone size: -
D gene: -
V gene: TRBV7-2

CDR3 protein: CAWSRDRVDGYTF
CDR3 DNA: TGTGCCTGGAGTAGGGACAGGGTTGATGGCTACACCTTC
J gene: TRBJ1-2
clone size: -
D gene: TRBD1
V gene: TRBV30

CDR3 protein: CATSRDWGETQYF
CDR3 DNA: TGTGCCACCAGCAGAGATTGGGGGGAGACCCAGTACTTC
J gene: TRBJ2-5
clone size: once
D gene: -
V gene: TRBV15

CDR3 protein: CASSLQAGAEQYF
CDR3 DNA: TGTGCCAGCTCACTCCAGGCAGGGGCCGAGCAGTACTTC
J gene: TRBJ2-7
clone size: -
D gene: -
V gene: TRBV18

CDR3 protein: CASRRDRGHQPQHF
CDR3 DNA: TGTGCCAGCAGGAGGGACAGGGGGCATCAGCCCCAGCATTTT
J gene: TRBJ1-5
clone size: few
D gene: TRBD1
V gene: TRBV6-5

CDR3 protein: CASSGQGVTGELFF
CDR3 DNA: TGTGCCAGTAGTGGCCAGGGCGTAACCGGGGAGCTGTTTTTT
J gene: TRBJ2-2
clone size: -
D gene: -
V gene: TRBV19

CDR3 protein: CASSEAGNTIYF
CDR3 DNA: TGTGCCAGCAGTGAAGCAGGGAACACCATATATTTT
J gene: TRBJ1-3
clone size: -
D gene: -
V gene: TRBV2

CDR3 protein: CASSFRGWVKNIQYF
CDR3 DNA: TGTGCCAGCAGCTTCAGGGGTTGGGTCAAAAACATTCAGTACTTC
J gene: TRBJ2-4
clone size: few
D gene: -
V gene: TRBV28

CDR3 protein: CASSYSSGSHGEQYF
CDR3 DNA: TGTGCCAGCAGTTACTCTAGCGGGAGCCACGGGGAGCAGTACTTC
J gene: TRBJ2-7
clone size: few
D gene: TRBD2
V gene: TRBV6-5

CDR3 protein: CASSIGGSYEQYF
CDR3 DNA: TGTGCCAGTAGTATCGGGGGCTCCTACGAGCAGTACTTC
J gene: TRBJ2-7
clone size: -
D gene: -
V gene: TRBV19

CDR3 protein: CASSSQLASSTDTQYF
CDR3 DNA: TGTGCCAGCAGCTCTCAACTAGCGTCTAGCACAGATACGCAGTATTTT
J gene: TRBJ2-3
clone size: -
D gene: TRBD2
V gene: TRBV5-4

CDR3 protein: CASSLRQGTGELFF
CDR3 DNA: TGCGCCAGCAGCTTAAGACAGGGGACCGGGGAGCTGTTTTTT
J gene: TRBJ2-2
clone size: -
D gene: TRBD1
V gene: TRBV5-1

CDR3 protein: CASSRSNQPQHF
CDR3 DNA: TGTGCCAGCAGTCGAAGCAATCAGCCCCAGCATTTT
J gene: TRBJ1-5
clone size: -
D gene: -
V gene: TRBV7-9

CDR3 protein: CATSRGDQETQYF
CDR3 DNA: TGTGCCACCAGCAGAGGGGATCAAGAGACCCAGTACTTC
J gene: TRBJ2-5
clone size: -
D gene: -
V gene: TRBV15

CDR3 protein: CASSPAGSYNEQFF
CDR3 DNA: TGTGCCAGCTCACCAGCCGGTTCCTACAATGAGCAGTTCTTC
J gene: TRBJ2-1
clone size: -
D gene: -
V gene: TRBV18

CDR3 protein: CASSPILLAQGKYEQYF
CDR3 DNA: TGTGCCAGCAGTCCGATCCTACTAGCGCAAGGGAAGTACGAGCAGTACTTC
J gene: TRBJ2-7
clone size: -
D gene: TRBD2
V gene: TRBV27

CDR3 protein: CASSETGEESYGYTF
CDR3 DNA: TGTGCCAGCAGTGAAACAGGGGAAGAGTCCTATGGCTACACCTTC
J gene: TRBJ1-2
clone size: -
D gene: TRBD1
V gene: TRBV28

CDR3 protein: CASSLAGRVEETQYF
CDR3 DNA: TGCGCCAGCAGCTTGGCGGGCAGGGTGGAAGAGACCCAGTACTTC
J gene: TRBJ2-5
clone size: -
D gene: -
V gene: TRBV5-1

CDR3 protein: CASSLSGGATNEKLFF
CDR3 DNA: TGTGCCAGCAGCTTATCAGGGGGAGCGACTAATGAAAAACTGTTTTTT
J gene: TRBJ1-4
clone size: -
D gene: TRBD1
V gene: TRBV11-2

CDR3 protein: CASSYLSGTVYNSPLHF
CDR3 DNA: TGTGCCAGCAGCTACCTATCCGGGACAGTCTATAATTCACCCCTCCACTTT
J gene: TRBJ1-6
clone size: -
D gene: TRBD1
V gene: TRBV5-4

CDR3 protein: CASSIGTSGAYNEQFF
CDR3 DNA: TGTGCCAGTAGTATCGGGACTAGCGGGGCGTACAATGAGCAGTTCTTC
J gene: TRBJ2-1
clone size: -
D gene: TRBD2
V gene: TRBV19

CDR3 protein: CASRRGQGAYEQYF
CDR3 DNA: TGCGCCAGCCGACGGGGACAGGGGGCCTACGAGCAGTACTTC
J gene: TRBJ2-7
clone size: few
D gene: TRBD1
V gene: TRBV10-2

CDR3 protein: CASRDRVDGYTF
CDR3 DNA: TGTGCCAGCAGGGACAGGGTCGATGGCTACACCTTC
J gene: TRBJ1-2
clone size: -
D gene: TRBD1
V gene: TRBV28

CDR3 protein: CASSQGWGNEQFF
CDR3 DNA: TGCGCCAGCAGCCAAGGGTGGGGGAATGAGCAGTTCTTC
J gene: TRBJ2-1
clone size: -
D gene: -
V gene: TRBV4-1

CDR3 protein: CASSFRRNEKLFF
CDR3 DNA: TGTGCCAGCAGTTTTCGAAGGAATGAAAAACTGTTTTTT
J gene: TRBJ1-4
clone size: -
D gene: -
V gene: TRBV27

CDR3 protein: CASSDQGGGANVLTF
CDR3 DNA: TGTGCCAGCAGTGACCAGGGGGGTGGGGCCAACGTCCTGACTTTC
J gene: TRBJ2-6
clone size: few
D gene: -
V gene: TRBV2